This is a list of T cell receptor beta chains from one sample in a study of PD-L1 blockade in urothelial cancer. The protocol was immunoSEQ multiplex PCR, while the TCRdb copy is restricted to in-frame clones and leaves out a portion. The sample holds around 47,000 clones, around 82% seen once. This specimen consisted of PBMCs, obtained around atezolizumab (anti-PD-L1) treatment. These receptors all come from a man aged 55-75 years with urothelial cancer. Each CDR3 is given with its conserved first and last residue. The D gene is left open where the match is weak. Not all rows give a size; the values are once, few, many and, for expanded clones, a class.

size | D | J | V | CDR3 | DNA
- | - | TRBJ2-7 | TRBV28 | CASTYSTLAYEQYF | TGTGCCAGCACCTACTCGACTCTGGCCTACGAGCAGTACTTC
- | - | TRBJ2-5 | TRBV6-5 | CASSYTVPLSGTQYF | TGTGCCAGCAGTTATACAGTTCCCCTCTCCGGGACCCAGTACTTC
- | TRBD2 | TRBJ2-7 | TRBV11-2 | CASSLSDGGGSYEQYF | TGTGCCAGCAGCTTATCCGACGGCGGGGGGTCCTACGAGCAGTACTTC
- | - | TRBJ1-4 | TRBV5-6 | CASSLLAGNEKLFF | TGTGCCAGCAGCCTCCTGGCTGGTAATGAAAAACTGTTTTTT
- | - | TRBJ1-5 | TRBV28 | CASSFRGASNQPQHF | TGTGCCAGCAGCTTCCGGGGGGCCAGCAATCAGCCCCAGCATTTT
medium-sized | TRBD2 | TRBJ2-7 | TRBV19 | CASSFGLAGSYEQYF | TGTGCCAGTAGTTTTGGACTAGCGGGATCCTACGAGCAGTACTTC
- | - | TRBJ1-2 | TRBV5-1 | CASSWEGTGGYTF | TGCGCCAGCAGCTGGGAAGGTACAGGTGGCTACACCTTC
- | TRBD1 | TRBJ1-2 | TRBV4-1 | CASSQVGQGDYGYTF | TGCGCCAGCAGCCAAGTGGGACAGGGGGACTATGGCTACACCTTC
- | - | TRBJ1-1 | TRBV2 | CASSEWAGALDTEAFF | TGTGCCAGCAGTGAATGGGCAGGGGCATTGGACACTGAAGCTTTCTTT
- | - | TRBJ1-1 | TRBV18 | CASQGQMNTEAFF | TGTGCCAGCCAAGGACAGATGAACACTGAAGCTTTCTTT
- | - | TRBJ1-4 | TRBV2 | CASLTQGSSGTEKLFF | TGTGCCAGCCTCACCCAAGGGAGCTCCGGGACAGAAAAACTGTTTTTT
- | - | TRBJ1-5 | TRBV30 | CAWSVSGSGQPQHF | TGTGCCTGGAGTGTATCAGGGTCAGGTCAGCCCCAGCATTTT
- | - | TRBJ1-3 | TRBV27 | CASRDSAGNTIYF | TGTGCCAGCAGAGACAGTGCGGGAAACACCATATATTTT
- | - | TRBJ2-5 | TRBV12-5 | CASGLGFQGQETQYF | TGTGCTAGTGGTTTGGGGTTTCAGGGCCAAGAGACCCAGTACTTC
- | - | TRBJ1-2 | TRBV6-1 | CASRQGDGYTF | TGTGCCAGCAGGCAGGGCGATGGCTACACCTTC
- | - | TRBJ2-7 | TRBV28 | CASCQGRVREQYF | TGTGCCAGTTGCCAGGGAAGGGTACGCGAGCAGTACTTC
- | TRBD2 | TRBJ2-1 | TRBV5-1 | CASSVSGGAVNEQFF | TGCGCCAGCAGCGTGAGCGGGGGGGCCGTCAATGAGCAGTTCTTC
- | - | TRBJ1-1 | TRBV5-1 | CASSLRGAGEAFF | TGCGCCAGCAGCCTGCGGGGGGCAGGGGAAGCTTTCTTT
- | - | TRBJ2-2 | TRBV27 | CASSLMATGELFF | TGTGCCAGCAGTTTAATGGCCACCGGGGAGCTGTTTTTT
- | - | TRBJ2-7 | TRBV5-1 | CASSSGDGKYEQYF | TGCGCCAGCAGCTCGGGGGACGGGAAGTACGAGCAGTACTTC
- | - | TRBJ1-5 | TRBV5-1 | CASSLAGGEYQPQHF | TGCGCCAGCAGCTTGGCCGGGGGGGAATATCAGCCCCAGCATTTT
- | - | TRBJ1-3 | TRBV4-3 | CASSQDQGGSNRNTIYF | TGCGCCAGCAGCCAAGATCAAGGGGGTTCCAACCGTAACACCATATATTTT
- | TRBD2 | TRBJ2-7 | TRBV28 | CASSLGTSGYEQYF | TGTGCCAGCAGTTTAGGGACTAGCGGATACGAGCAGTACTTC
few | - | TRBJ1-2 | TRBV10-2 | CASSTDRLPPNYGYTF | TGCGCCAGCAGTACCGACAGGCTCCCTCCTAACTATGGCTACACCTTC
- | - | TRBJ1-2 | TRBV10-3 | CAISESREYGYTF | TGTGCCATCAGTGAGTCGAGGGAGTATGGCTACACCTTC
once | - | TRBJ2-3 | TRBV6-1 | CASSVRGGTDTQYF | TGTGCCAGCAGTGTCAGGGGGGGCACAGATACGCAGTATTTT
- | - | TRBJ1-4 | TRBV11-2 | CASSLLQLNEKLFF | TGTGCCAGCAGCTTATTACAGCTTAATGAAAAACTGTTTTTT
- | - | TRBJ1-5 | TRBV27 | CASSPRTVLRDQPQHF | TGTGCCAGCAGTCCCCGGACAGTCCTGAGGGATCAGCCCCAGCATTTT